This TCR beta chain was obtained from a study of radiation and T cells in renal cell carcinoma. Study in general: Nephrectomy followed 15 Gy stereotactic body radiation by 4 weeks.

The CDR3 spans 18 residues. The V gene end was trimmed by 2 bases and the J gene end by 7 bases; junction bases not matched to a gene: 19. Germline V lookup: CDR1 SGHTA, CDR2 FQGNSA. Notes on the study in general: Top tumor clonotypes rose in blood 2 weeks post-radiation, then contracted. Without pretreatment biopsies, baseline tumor clonotype presence was undetermined.

On this clone itself: As yet, its antigen is unknown.

The protocol was immunoSEQ multiplex PCR, while the TCRdb copy is restricted to in-frame clones and leaves out a portion. Altogether tens of thousands of clones are present, 65% to 90% being singletons, with the ten largest covering about 22%. Time point noted: blood 2 weeks post-SBRT. Documented treatment: 15 Gy SBRT to primary tumor, nephrectomy 4 weeks later. Blood was sampled at baseline, 2 weeks and 4 weeks after SBRT. The source material was blood, sampled from a patient whose treatment included radiotherapy and nephrectomy. This chain joins TRBV7-2 and TRBJ1-2; 7 bases fit TRBD1. The source of this sequence is a woman aged 45-60 years with renal cell carcinoma. The CDR3 loop reads CASSLFITGAGSVAGYTF. The CDR3 nucleotides read TGTGCCAGCAGCTTATTCATAACAGGGGCTGGAAGTGTGGCTGGCTACACCTTC.